The 10 T cell receptor beta chains reported below all come from one sample, sequenced in a study of blood T cells in healthy people across ages. A second PCR of about 7 to 12 cycles used a sample-barcoded 5' primer and a J-beta primer mix. TCRdb passed the 5' RACE reads through MiXCR, listing each CDR3 protein once. The sample holds 600,000 or so distinct CDR3 sequences; 40% to 55% are singletons and the top ten take approximately 23%. Sequencing was performed on blood. The receptor source for this set is a man of 80 years or more in good health.

This clonotype was recorded a few times. The rearrangement links TRBV5-1 to TRBJ2-4, with TRBD2 matching over 11 bases. CDR1 SGHRS and CDR2 YFSETQ come from the germline V gene. This CDR3 comprises 15 residues. Trimming at V came to 4 bases and at J to 6 bases, leaving 6 bases not matched to a gene. The CDR3 here is CASSPLAGAGNIQYF. The CDR3 DNA sequence: TGCGCCAGCAGCCCACTAGCGGGAGCGGGAAACATTCAGTACTTC.

This clonotype was observed a few times. The V gene is TRBV4-3, the J gene TRBJ2-7, with D possibly matching TRBD2 (5 bases). Trimming took 0 bases from V and 2 from J, leaving 14 bases between them. Germline V gene data show CDR1 as LGHNA and CDR2 as YSLEER. The CDR3 is 16 residues long. This chain's CDR3 is CASSQEAGLPPYEQYF. CDR3 sequence (DNA): TGCGCCAGCAGCCAAGAGGCGGGCCTACCCCCCTACGAGCAGTACTTC.

In this sample, this clonotype turned up a few times. The rearrangement joins TRBV4-3 to TRBJ2-6; the D is unclear. Trimming stripped 0 bases from V and 3 bases from J, with 21 bases between. CDR3 length equals 20 residues. Germline CDR1 LGHNA, CDR2 YSLEER. The chain's CDR3 is CASSQDPLRPRGSGANVLTF. CDR3 coding DNA: TGCGCCAGCAGCCAAGATCCCCTCAGGCCGAGAGGTAGTGGGGCCAACGTCCTGACTTTC.

This rearrangement joins TRBV27 to TRBJ1-4, with 7 positions matching TRBD1. Germline values: CDR1 MNHEY, CDR2 SMNVEV (reference sequence). CDR3 size: 16 residues. Trimming removed 8 bases from V and 8 bases from J; junction bases left unmatched: 17. DNA of the CDR3: TGTGCCAGCGGACAAAGATTCGGGACAGAGGCGGAAAAACTGTTTTTT. Translation gives CASGQRFGTEAEKLFF.

This clonotype was counted ten times or more. The chain employs TRBV29-1 and TRBJ2-5; D perhaps matches TRBD1 (5 bases). This CDR3 is built from 13 residues. The V gene's germline CDR1 is SQVTM and CDR2 ANQGSEA. V lost 6 bases and J lost 1, with 12 bases in between. The CDR3 is CSVLRTLQETQYF. Here the CDR3 DNA reads TGCAGCGTCCTTCGGACACTCCAAGAGACCCAGTACTTC.

This clonotype occurred a few times. The V call is TRBV5-1, the J call TRBJ2-3, with D tentatively TRBD2 (6 bases). V was pared by 0 bases and J by 7 bases, with 9 bases between. CDR3 length: 13 amino acids. The V gene's germline CDR1 is SGHRS and CDR2 YFSETQ. This chain's CDR3 is CASSLEGGNTQYF. For the CDR3, the DNA is TGCGCCAGCAGCTTGGAGGGCGGGAATACGCAGTATTTT.

This clonotype was detected a few times. The chain joins TRBV6-1 to TRBJ2-1; possible D gene TRBD1, 5 bases. CDR1 is MNHNS, CDR2 SASEGT, per germline. This CDR3 spans 16 amino acids. V dropped 4 bases and J dropped 0 bases, with 13 bases sitting between them. The CDR3 sequence is CASSGDSPSSYNEQFF. CDR3 nucleotide sequence: TGTGCCAGCAGTGGAGACAGCCCGAGCTCCTACAATGAGCAGTTCTTC.

The chain has TRBV6-2 or TRBV6-3 and TRBJ1-2; tentative D call: TRBD1 (5 bases). The ends were cut back, 3 bases at V and 0 bases at J, with 17 bases in the middle. The CDR3 has 17 residues. Germline V gene data show CDR1 as MNHEY and CDR2 as SVGEGT. The CDR3 loop reads CASSYRFAGLANYGYTF. For the CDR3, the DNA is TGTGCCAGCAGTTATCGATTCGCAGGGCTTGCTAACTATGGCTACACCTTC.

On this clonotype itself: The junction shows a germline mismatch at one end, possibly a read error. The rearrangement links TRBV3-1 to TRBJ2-1; 9 bases are shared with TRBD2. The germline gives CDR1 LGHDT, CDR2 YNNKEL (reference sequence). This CDR3 is built from 14 residues. CDR3: CTSSQEAARGGQFF. The CDR3 nucleotides read TGTACCAGCAGCCAAGAGGCGGCGCGGGGGGGGCAGTTCTTC.

The sample holds one count of this clonotype. This chain links TRBV5-1 with TRBJ2-7; 8 bases match TRBD2. After removal of 1 base from V and 5 bases from J, the junction contained 11 bases not matched to a gene. The CDR3 has 16 residues. Germline CDR1 reads SGHRS; CDR2 reads YFSETQ. The CDR3 DNA sequence: TGCGCCAGCAGCTTGACGGGAAGCGGGAGTAGGCACGAGCAGTACTTC. This gives the protein CASSLTGSGSRHEQYF.